The 18 T cell receptor beta chains below were found in one sample sequenced in a study of OX40 agonist ivuxolimab in advanced cancers. Only in-frame clones appear in the TCRdb table, and some are missing; sequencing was by immunoSEQ multiplex PCR. The data show some 74,000 clones, about 85% seen once. Sample: CD4+ or CD8+ T cells sorted from blood, taken in a trial of the OX40 agonist ivuxolimab. The source is an adult with an advanced solid tumor such as melanoma, head and neck, liver or kidney cancer.

This sequence joins TRBV15 and TRBJ2-1; 13 nucleotides align to TRBD2. The junction had 8 bases not matched to a gene; V was cut back by 9 bases and J by 0 bases. Germline loops: CDR1 LNHNV, CDR2 YYDKDF (reference sequence). The CDR3 is 17 residues long. DNA of the CDR3: TGTGCCACGGGACTAGCGGGAACAAGGAGCTCCTACAATGAGCAGTTCTTC. Its translation is CATGLAGTRSSYNEQFF.

This clone was detected a few times. The chain links TRBV6-5 to TRBJ1-6; 7 bases agree with TRBD1. This CDR3 is built from 15 residues. V lost 2 bases to trimming and J lost 4 bases; unmatched junction nucleotides: 2. Germline assignment: CDR1 MNHEY and CDR2 SVGAGI. CDR3 nucleotides: TGTGCCAGCAGTTACGGGACAGTTTATAATTCACCCCTCCACTTT. Its translation is CASSYGTVYNSPLHF.

V and J are TRBV28 and TRBJ2-7, with TRBD2 identical over 7 bases. The CDR3 is 15 residues long. The germline V gene encodes CDR1 MDHEN and CDR2 SYDVKM. V lost 3 bases to trimming and J lost 3 bases; unmatched junction nucleotides: 8. The CDR3 DNA sequence: TGTGCCAGCAGTTTCCCACGGACTAGTGGCTACGAGCAGTACTTC. Protein sequence: CASSFPRTSGYEQYF.

This chain connects TRBV19 to TRBJ2-1; 8 nucleotides agree with TRBD2. Trimming cost V 4 bases and J 3 bases; bases outside gene matches: 8. The CDR3 sequence is 16 residues long. CDR1 LNHDA and CDR2 SQIVND come from the germline V gene (reference sequence). CDR3 DNA sequence: TGTGCCAGTAGTACCATAACTAGCGGCATCTACAATGAGCAGTTCTTC. This sequence encodes CASSTITSGIYNEQFF.

The chain links TRBV25-1 to TRBJ2-1; TRBD1 is a possible D gene (6 bases). Germline V CDR1 and CDR2: MGHDK, SYGVNS. This CDR3 contains 13 residues. V dropped 10 bases and J dropped 4 bases, with 14 bases sitting between them. CDR3 loop: CATGAGVYNEQFF. CDR3 nucleotides: TGTGCCACAGGGGCCGGGGTATACAATGAGCAGTTCTTC.

This chain connects TRBV27 to TRBJ2-7; 10 nucleotides agree with TRBD1. The V segment lost 3 bases and the J segment 7 bases; nucleotides outside the gene matches: 6. The CDR3 loop spans 14 amino acids. Germline CDR1 MNHEY, CDR2 SMNVEV (reference sequence). The CDR3 spells CASSFQGQGFEQYF. Here the CDR3 DNA reads TGTGCCAGCAGTTTCCAGGGACAGGGGTTTGAGCAGTACTTC.

The chain has TRBV6-5 and TRBJ2-1, with D perhaps TRBD1 (7 bases). CDR1 and CDR2 (germline): MNHEY, SVGAGI. The V end was cut by 6 bases, the J end by 9 bases, with 15 bases between. The CDR3 loop spans 13 amino acids. Written as DNA, the CDR3 is TGTGCCAGCAGCAGGAGACAGGGAGGTGAGCAGTTCTTC. This encodes CASSRRQGGEQFF.

This chain connects TRBV7-9 to TRBJ2-2; possibly TRBD1 or TRBD2 for D (5 bases each). This CDR3 has 13 amino acids. Germline V lookup: CDR1 SEHNR, CDR2 FQNEAQ (reference sequence). V dropped 5 bases and J dropped 7 bases, with 11 bases sitting between them. The CDR3 DNA is TGTGCCAGCAGCCCAGGGCGGGTCGGGGAGCTGTTTTTT. Translating gives CASSPGRVGELFF.

The chain combines TRBV30 with TRBJ1-5; D gene uncertain. This CDR3 comprises 12 residues. V was trimmed by 5 bases and J by 5 bases, leaving 10 bases between them. In germline, CDR1 is GTSNPN, CDR2 SVGIG (reference sequence). CDR3 amino acids: CAWASPYQPQHF. In nucleotides, the CDR3 is TGTGCCTGGGCCTCACCCTATCAGCCCCAGCATTTT. The full variable domain, rest sourced from reference TRBV30 and TRBJ1-5, is SQTIHQWPATLVQPVGSPLSLECTVEGTSNPNLYWYRQAAGRGLQLLFYSVGIGQISSEVPQNLSASRPQDRQFILSSKKLLLSDSGFYLCAWASPYQPQHFGDGTRLSIL.

V is TRBV7-8 and J is TRBJ1-1, with 9 bases fitting TRBD1. The CDR3 has 16 residues. V trimming: 5 bases; J trimming: 3 bases; junction bases outside the gene matches: 10. From germline, CDR1 is SGHVS and CDR2 FQNEAQ. The CDR3 DNA is TGTGCCAGCAGCCTGGACAGGGGTGGGGCGGACACTGAAGCTTTCTTT. As protein: CASSLDRGGADTEAFF.

This clone was detected once. This sequence joins TRBV7-2 and TRBJ2-3; unclear D gene. This CDR3 contains 13 residues. The V end lost 1 base, the J end lost 0 bases, and 2 bases lay between the germline ends. CDR1 and CDR2 from the germline V gene are SGHTA and FQGNSA. Here the CDR3 reads CASSLGSTDTQYF. The CDR3, as DNA: TGTGCCAGCAGCTTAGGTAGCACAGATACGCAGTATTTT.

Points on this clone: The sample holds other DNA sequences that translate to the same CDR3. This chain uses TRBV7-3 with TRBJ2-3; D gene uncertain. The length of the CDR3 is 14 residues. The germline CDR1 and CDR2 sequences are SGHTA and FQGTGA. The V gene lost 1 base and the J gene lost 0 bases, with 5 bases spanning the gap. The DNA for the CDR3 is TGTGCCAGCAGCTTAAGGCCTAGCACAGATACGCAGTATTTT. Amino acid sequence: CASSLRPSTDTQYF.

The chain employs TRBV7-2 and TRBJ1-1, with a weak D call TRBD1 (5 bases). Germline-derived CDR1 and CDR2 are SGHTA and FQGNSA. CDR3 length: 17 residues. Trimming stripped 2 bases from V and 4 bases from J, with 20 bases between. The CDR3 is CASSLRTQGFKGTEAFF. The CDR3 DNA is TGTGCCAGCAGCTTAAGAACTCAGGGCTTCAAGGGCACTGAAGCTTTCTTT. Full variable domain (rest looked up from reference TRBV7-2 and TRBJ1-1): GAGVSQSPSNKVTEKGKDVELRCDPISGHTALYWYRQSLGQGLEFLIYFQGNSAPDKSGLPSDRFSAERTGGSVSTLTIQRTQQEDSAVYLCASSLRTQGFKGTEAFFGQGTRLTVV.

The V gene is TRBV28, the J gene TRBJ2-5; 9 positions agree with TRBD2. The end of the DNA aligns better with TRBJ2-7, so the J call may be wrong. CDR3 length equals 14 residues. Germline assignment: CDR1 MDHEN and CDR2 SYDVKM. The CDR3 spells CASSHLAGAREQYF. In DNA form, the CDR3 reads TGTGCCAGCAGTCATTTAGCGGGAGCTCGCGAGCAGTACTTC.

The chain carries TRBV14 and TRBJ2-7; unclear D gene. The germline V gene encodes CDR1 SGHDN and CDR2 FVKESK. With 6 bases removed from V and 1 base from J, the gap between germline ends came to 13 bases. The CDR3 has 14 residues. Written as DNA, the CDR3 is TGTGCCAGCAGTCTATACGGTGGATCCTACGAGCAGTACTTC. This gives the protein CASSLYGGSYEQYF.

The J gene is TRBJ2-2, the V gene TRBV14, with D hard to call. Trimming took 2 bases from V and 7 from J, leaving 17 bases between them. Germline V CDR1 and CDR2: SGHDN, FVKESK. The CDR3 extends over 16 amino acids. CDR3 bases: TGTGCCAGCAGCCAACCATCTTCGGGTTTGAGCGGGGAGCTGTTTTTT. Translation: CASSQPSSGLSGELFF.

The CDR3 sequence: CASSPTGATEAFF. CDR3 DNA sequence: TGTGCCAGCAGCCCTACAGGGGCCACTGAAGCTTTCTTT. This chain links TRBV6-5 with TRBJ1-1; 7 positions agree with TRBD1. This CDR3 spans 13 amino acids. The ends lost 6 bases at V and 4 bases at J; junction bases unmatched: 5. Germline CDR1 is MNHEY and CDR2 is SVGAGI.

This clone was picked up a small number of times. The chain joins TRBV28 to TRBJ2-1; D is perhaps TRBD2 (6 bases). The V gene lost 2 bases and the J gene lost 0 bases, with 8 bases spanning the gap. Germline-derived CDR1 and CDR2 are MDHEN and SYDVKM. This CDR3 region has 15 residues. CDR3 sequence (DNA): TGTGCCAGCAGTTTACGGGGGAGCTCCTACAATGAGCAGTTCTTC. Encoded protein: CASSLRGSSYNEQFF.